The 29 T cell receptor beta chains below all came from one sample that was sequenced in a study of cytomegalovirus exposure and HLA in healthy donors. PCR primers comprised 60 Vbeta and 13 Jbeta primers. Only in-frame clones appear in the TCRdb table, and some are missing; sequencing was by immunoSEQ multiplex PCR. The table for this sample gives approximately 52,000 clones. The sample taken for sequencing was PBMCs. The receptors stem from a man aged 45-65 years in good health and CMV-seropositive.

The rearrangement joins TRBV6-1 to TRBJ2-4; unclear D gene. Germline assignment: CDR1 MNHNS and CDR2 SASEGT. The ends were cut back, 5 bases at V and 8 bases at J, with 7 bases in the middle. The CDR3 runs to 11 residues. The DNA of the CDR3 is TGTGCCAGCAGTAGCGCATACATTCAGTACTTC. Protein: CASSSAYIQYF.

Here the CDR3 reads CAWSVRQGNEKLFF. The CDR3 bases are TGTGCCTGGAGTGTCCGCCAGGGGAATGAAAAACTGTTTTTT. V usage is TRBV30 and J usage is TRBJ1-4, with a possible D match to TRBD1 (6 bases). The CDR3 consists of 14 residues. The V gene's germline CDR1 is GTSNPN and CDR2 SVGIG (reference sequence). Trimming took off 0 bases at V and 5 bases at J, with 10 bases between the two ends.

CDR3 bases: TGTGCCAGCAGCTTAAATCTCAGGGGGGAACTGTTTTTT. This gives the protein CASSLNLRGELFF. The chain uses TRBV7-6 and TRBJ1-4; TRBD1 matches 7 bases. The germline gives CDR1 SGHVS, CDR2 FNYEAQ. The ends lost 2 bases at V and 12 bases at J; junction bases unmatched: 6. The CDR3 totals 13 residues.

CDR3 amino acids: CASSQEVGGSGHEQFF. The CDR3 nucleotides are TGCGCCAGCAGCCAAGAGGTGGGGGGGAGTGGGCATGAGCAGTTCTTC. The chain employs TRBV4-3 and TRBJ2-1, with 7 nucleotides matching TRBD2. This CDR3 is built from 16 residues. The V gene's germline CDR1 is LGHNA and CDR2 YSLEER. J lost 8 bases, V lost 0 bases, and 10 bases had no gene match.

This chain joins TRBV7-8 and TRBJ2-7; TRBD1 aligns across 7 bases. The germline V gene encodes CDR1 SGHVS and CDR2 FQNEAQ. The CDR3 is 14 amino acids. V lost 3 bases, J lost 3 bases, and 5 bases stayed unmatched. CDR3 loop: CASSLGQTSYEQYF. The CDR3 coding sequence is TGTGCCAGCAGCTTGGGACAGACGAGCTACGAGCAGTACTTC.

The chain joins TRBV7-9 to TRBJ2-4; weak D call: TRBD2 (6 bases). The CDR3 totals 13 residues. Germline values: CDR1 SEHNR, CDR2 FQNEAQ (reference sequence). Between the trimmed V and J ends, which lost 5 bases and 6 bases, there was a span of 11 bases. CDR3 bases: TGTGCCAGCAGCCGGACCGGGAGAAACATTCAGTACTTC. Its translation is CASSRTGRNIQYF.

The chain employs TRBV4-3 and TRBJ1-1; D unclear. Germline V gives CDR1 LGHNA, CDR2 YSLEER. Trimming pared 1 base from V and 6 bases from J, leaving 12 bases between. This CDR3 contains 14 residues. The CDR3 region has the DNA TGCGCCAGCAGCCAAGTCGGGAGGGAACCTGAAGCTTTCTTT. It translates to CASSQVGREPEAFF.

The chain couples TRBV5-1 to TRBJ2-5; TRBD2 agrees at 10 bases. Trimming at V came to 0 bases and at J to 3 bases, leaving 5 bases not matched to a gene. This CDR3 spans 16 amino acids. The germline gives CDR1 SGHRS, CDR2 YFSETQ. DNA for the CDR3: TGCGCCAGCAGCTTGGGGTCTCTAGCGGGGGAAGAGACCCAGTACTTC. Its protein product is CASSLGSLAGEETQYF.

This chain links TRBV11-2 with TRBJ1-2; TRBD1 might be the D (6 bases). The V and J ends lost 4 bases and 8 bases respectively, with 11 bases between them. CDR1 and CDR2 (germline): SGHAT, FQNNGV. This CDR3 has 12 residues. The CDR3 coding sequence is TGTGCCAGCAGCTGGACAGTGGCCGGCTACACCTTC. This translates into CASSWTVAGYTF.

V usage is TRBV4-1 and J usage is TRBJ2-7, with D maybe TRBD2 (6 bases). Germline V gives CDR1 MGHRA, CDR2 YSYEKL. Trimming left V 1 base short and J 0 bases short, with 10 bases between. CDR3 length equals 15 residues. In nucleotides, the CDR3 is TGCGCCAGCAGCCAAGTGGGGGGAGACTCCTACGAGCAGTACTTC. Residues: CASSQVGGDSYEQYF.

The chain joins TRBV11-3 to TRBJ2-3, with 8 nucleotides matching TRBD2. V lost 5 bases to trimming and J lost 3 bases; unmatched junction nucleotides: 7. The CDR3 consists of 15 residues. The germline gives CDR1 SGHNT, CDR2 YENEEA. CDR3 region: CASSASGSETDTQYF. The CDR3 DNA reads TGTGCCAGCAGCGCGAGCGGGAGCGAGACAGATACGCAGTATTTT. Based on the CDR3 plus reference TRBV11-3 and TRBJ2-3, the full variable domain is EAGVVQSPRYKIIEKKQPVAFWCNPISGHNTLYWYLQNLGQGPELLIRYENEEAVDDSQLPKDRFSAERLKGVDSTLKIQPAELGDSAVYLCASSASGSETDTQYFGPGTRLTVL.

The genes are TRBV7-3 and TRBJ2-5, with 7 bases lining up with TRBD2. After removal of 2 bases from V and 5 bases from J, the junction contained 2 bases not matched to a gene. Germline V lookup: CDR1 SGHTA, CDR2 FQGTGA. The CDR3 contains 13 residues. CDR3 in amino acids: CASSLWEGETQYF. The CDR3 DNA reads TGTGCCAGCAGCTTATGGGAGGGGGAGACCCAGTACTTC.

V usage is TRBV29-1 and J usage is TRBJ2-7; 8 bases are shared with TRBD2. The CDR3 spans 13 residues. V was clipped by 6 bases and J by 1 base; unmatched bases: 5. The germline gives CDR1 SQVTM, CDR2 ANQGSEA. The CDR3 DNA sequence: TGCAGCGTGGACCCGGGGGGGTCCTACGAGCAGTACTTC. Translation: CSVDPGGSYEQYF.

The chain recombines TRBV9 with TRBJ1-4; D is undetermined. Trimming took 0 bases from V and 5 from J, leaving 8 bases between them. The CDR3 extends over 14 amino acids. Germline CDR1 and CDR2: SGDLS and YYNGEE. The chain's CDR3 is CASSVGRPNEKLFF. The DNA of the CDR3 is TGTGCCAGCAGCGTAGGGAGACCGAATGAAAAACTGTTTTTT.

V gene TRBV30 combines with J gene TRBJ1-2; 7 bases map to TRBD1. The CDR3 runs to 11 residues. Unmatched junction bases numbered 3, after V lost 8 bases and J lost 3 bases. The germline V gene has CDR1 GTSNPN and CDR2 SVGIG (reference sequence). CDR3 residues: CARDSDYGYTF. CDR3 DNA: TGTGCCCGGGACAGCGACTATGGCTACACCTTC.

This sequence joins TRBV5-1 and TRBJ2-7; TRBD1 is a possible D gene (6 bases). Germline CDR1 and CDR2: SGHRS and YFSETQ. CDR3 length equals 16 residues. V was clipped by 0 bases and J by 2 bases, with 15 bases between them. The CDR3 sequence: CASSLDQGIGTYEQYF. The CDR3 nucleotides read TGCGCCAGCAGCTTGGACCAGGGGATAGGAACCTACGAGCAGTACTTC.

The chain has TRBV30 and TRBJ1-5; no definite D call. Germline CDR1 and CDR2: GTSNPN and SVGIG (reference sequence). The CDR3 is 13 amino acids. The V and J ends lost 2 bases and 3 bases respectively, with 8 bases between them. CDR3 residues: CAWSTGINQPQHF. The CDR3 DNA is TGTGCCTGGAGTACCGGGATCAATCAGCCCCAGCATTTT.

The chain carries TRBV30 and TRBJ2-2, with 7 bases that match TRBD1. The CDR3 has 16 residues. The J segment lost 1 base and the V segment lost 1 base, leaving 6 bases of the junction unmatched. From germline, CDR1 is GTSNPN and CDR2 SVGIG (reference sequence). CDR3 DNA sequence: TGTGCCTGGAGTGCCCACAGGGGCCTGAACACCGGGGAGCTGTTTTTT. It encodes CAWSAHRGLNTGELFF.

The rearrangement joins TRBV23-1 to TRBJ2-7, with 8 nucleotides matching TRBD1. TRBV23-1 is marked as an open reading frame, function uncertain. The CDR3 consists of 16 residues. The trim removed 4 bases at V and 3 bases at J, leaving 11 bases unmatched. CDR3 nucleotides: TGCGCCAGCAGTCGGTCAGCTCGGACAGGGCTCTACGAGCAGTACTTC. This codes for CASSRSARTGLYEQYF.

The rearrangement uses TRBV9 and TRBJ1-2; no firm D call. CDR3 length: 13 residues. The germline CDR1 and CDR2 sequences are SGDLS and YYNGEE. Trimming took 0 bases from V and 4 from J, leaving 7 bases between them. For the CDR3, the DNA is TGTGCCAGCAGCGTAGCCAGAGGCTATGGCTACACCTTC. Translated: CASSVARGYGYTF.

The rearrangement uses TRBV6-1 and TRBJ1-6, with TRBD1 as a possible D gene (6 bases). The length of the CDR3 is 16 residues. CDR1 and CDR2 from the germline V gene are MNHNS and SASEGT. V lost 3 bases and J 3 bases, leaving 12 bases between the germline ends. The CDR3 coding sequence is TGTGCCAGCAGTGATACGCGACAGGTCTATAATTCACCCCTCCACTTT. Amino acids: CASSDTRQVYNSPLHF.

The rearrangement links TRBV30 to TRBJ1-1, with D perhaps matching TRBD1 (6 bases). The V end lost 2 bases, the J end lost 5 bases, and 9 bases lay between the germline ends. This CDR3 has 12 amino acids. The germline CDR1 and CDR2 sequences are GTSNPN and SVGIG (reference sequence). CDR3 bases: TGTGCCTGGAGTACAGGGCCGACTGAAGCTTTCTTT. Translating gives CAWSTGPTEAFF.

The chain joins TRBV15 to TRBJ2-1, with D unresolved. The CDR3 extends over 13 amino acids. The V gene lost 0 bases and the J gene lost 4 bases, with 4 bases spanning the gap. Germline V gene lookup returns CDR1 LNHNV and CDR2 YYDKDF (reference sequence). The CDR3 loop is CATSRDVYNEQFF. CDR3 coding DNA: TGTGCCACCAGCAGAGACGTGTACAATGAGCAGTTCTTC.

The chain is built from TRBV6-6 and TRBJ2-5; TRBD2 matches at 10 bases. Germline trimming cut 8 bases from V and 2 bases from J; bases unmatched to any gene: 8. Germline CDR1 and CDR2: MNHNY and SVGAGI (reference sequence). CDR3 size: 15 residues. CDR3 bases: TGTGCCAGCCAAGGGAGCGGGGGGGCACAAGAGACCCAGTACTTC. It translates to CASQGSGGAQETQYF.

The CDR3, as DNA: TGTGCCAGCTCACTGGACAGGGGGAGCTATGGCTACACCTTC. Translated, it gives CASSLDRGSYGYTF. The chain couples TRBV18 to TRBJ1-2; TRBD1 matches 10 bases. Trimming at V came to 4 bases and at J to 4 bases, leaving 3 bases not matched to a gene. Germline loops: CDR1 KGHSH, CDR2 LQKENI. The CDR3 extends over 14 amino acids.

The CDR3 bases are TGTGCCAGCAGTGAAGACAGGGTATGGTCCTACGAGCAGTACTTC. Its translation is CASSEDRVWSYEQYF. The gene calls are TRBV6-1 and TRBJ2-7; the D gene is possibly TRBD1 (6 bases). V lost 1 base, J lost 1 base, and 11 bases lay in between. Germline V lookup: CDR1 MNHNS, CDR2 SASEGT. The CDR3 has 15 residues.

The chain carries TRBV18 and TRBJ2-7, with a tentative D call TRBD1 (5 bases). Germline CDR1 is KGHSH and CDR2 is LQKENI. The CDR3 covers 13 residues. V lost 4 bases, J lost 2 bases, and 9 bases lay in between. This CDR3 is CASSQGSAYEQYF. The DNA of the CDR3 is TGTGCCAGCTCACAGGGGTCTGCCTACGAGCAGTACTTC.

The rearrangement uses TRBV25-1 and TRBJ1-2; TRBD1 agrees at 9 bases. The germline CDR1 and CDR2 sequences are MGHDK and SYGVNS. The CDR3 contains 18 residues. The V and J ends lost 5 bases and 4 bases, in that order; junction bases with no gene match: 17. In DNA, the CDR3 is TGTGCCAGCAGTAAACTCCCGGGACAGGGCCCCCCTGGCTATGGCTACACCTTC. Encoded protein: CASSKLPGQGPPGYGYTF.

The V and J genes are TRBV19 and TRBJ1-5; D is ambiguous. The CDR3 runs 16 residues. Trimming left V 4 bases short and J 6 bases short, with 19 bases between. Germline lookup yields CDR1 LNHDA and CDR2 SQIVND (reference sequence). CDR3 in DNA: TGTGCCAGTAGTAAGGCCAGGCTTGTAGAGGGTCAGCCCCAGCATTTT. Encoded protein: CASSKARLVEGQPQHF.